This T cell receptor beta chain was documented in a study of cytomegalovirus exposure and HLA in healthy donors. Healthy bone marrow donors formed the donor group. Study results and limitations: It was likely that a cluster of highly shared sequence variants was a sequencing artifact. Immune exposure information comprised only CMV serostatus. In a later analysis, V- and J-gene trimming of beta chains associated with a DCLRE1C missense variant, replicated independently.

With regard to this clone: Its antigen is not identified.

60 Vbeta and 13 Jbeta primers were used in PCR. Profiled with immunoSEQ multiplex PCR; TCRdb holds only in-frame clones, not every one. This table has under 150,000 clones, 9.5% appearing once. This TCR was sampled from a man aged 30 to 45 in good health and CMV-seronegative. What was sequenced was PBMCs.

The CDR3 reads CASSLAEPRTEAFF. CDR3 in DNA: TGTGCCAGCAGCTTGGCGGAACCGAGGACTGAAGCTTTCTTT. The rearrangement links TRBV5-4 to TRBJ1-1, with D uncertain. The ends were cut back, 0 bases at V and 5 bases at J, with 11 bases in the middle. Looked up from germline, CDR1 is SGHNT and CDR2 is YYREEE (reference sequence). The CDR3 has 14 residues. The full variable domain, with the rest looked up from reference TRBV5-4 and TRBJ1-1, is ETGVTQSPTHLIKTRGQQVTLRCSSQSGHNTVSWYQQALGQGPQFIFQYYREEENGRGNFPPRFSGLQFPNYSSELNVNALELDDSALYLCASSLAEPRTEAFFGQGTRLTVV.